This TCR beta chain was sequenced during a study of identical twins. Unmatched junction bases numbered 9, after V lost 4 bases and J lost 3 bases. Germline V gene data show CDR1 as SGHDT and CDR2 as YYEEEE. The length of the CDR3 is 15 residues. TCRdb re-analysed the 5' RACE reads in MiXCR, keeping a single row per CDR3 protein. This table holds around 670,000 distinct CDR3 sequences, roughly 6.2% found once. Points from the study as a whole: In beta out-of-frame sequences, the excess sharing between twins was weaker.

There are many counts of this clonotype. Its antigen is as yet unknown. The receptor was isolated from a man between 18 and 35 years old in good health. This chain joins TRBV5-6 and TRBJ2-7; TRBD1 matches 8 bases. Material: naive T cells sorted from blood. The CDR3 loop is CASSLDRGSLYEQYF. DNA for the CDR3: TGTGCCAGCAGCCTAGACAGGGGCTCTCTCTACGAGCAGTACTTC.